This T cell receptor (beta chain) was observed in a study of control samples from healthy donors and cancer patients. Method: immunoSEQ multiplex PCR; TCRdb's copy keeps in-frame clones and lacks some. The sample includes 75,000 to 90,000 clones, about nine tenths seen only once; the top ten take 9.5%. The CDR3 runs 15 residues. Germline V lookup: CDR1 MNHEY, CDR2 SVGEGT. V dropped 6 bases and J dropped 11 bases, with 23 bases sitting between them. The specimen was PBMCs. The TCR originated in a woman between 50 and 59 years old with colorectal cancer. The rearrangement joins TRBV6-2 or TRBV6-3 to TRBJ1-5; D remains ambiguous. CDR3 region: CASSKDTLAERTQHF. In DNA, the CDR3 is TGTGCCAGCAGCAAAGACACCCTTGCGGAGAGGACCCAGCATTTT.